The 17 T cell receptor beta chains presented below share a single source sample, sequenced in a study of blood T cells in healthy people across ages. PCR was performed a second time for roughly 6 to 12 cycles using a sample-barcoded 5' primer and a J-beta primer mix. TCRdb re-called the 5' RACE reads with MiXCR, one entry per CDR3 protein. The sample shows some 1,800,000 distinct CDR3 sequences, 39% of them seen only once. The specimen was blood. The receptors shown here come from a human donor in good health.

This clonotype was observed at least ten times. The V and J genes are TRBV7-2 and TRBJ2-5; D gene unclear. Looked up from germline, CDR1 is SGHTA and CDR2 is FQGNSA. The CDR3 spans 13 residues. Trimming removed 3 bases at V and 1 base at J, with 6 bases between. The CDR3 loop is CASSLDPQETQYF. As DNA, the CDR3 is TGTGCCAGCAGCTTGGACCCCCAAGAGACCCAGTACTTC.

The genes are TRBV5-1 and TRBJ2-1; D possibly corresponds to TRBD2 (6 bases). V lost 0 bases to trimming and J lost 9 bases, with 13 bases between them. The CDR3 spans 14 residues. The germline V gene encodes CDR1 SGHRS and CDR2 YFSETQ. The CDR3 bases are TGCGCCAGCAGCTTGGGTACTAGCTTCGGTGAGCAGTTCTTC. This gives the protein CASSLGTSFGEQFF.

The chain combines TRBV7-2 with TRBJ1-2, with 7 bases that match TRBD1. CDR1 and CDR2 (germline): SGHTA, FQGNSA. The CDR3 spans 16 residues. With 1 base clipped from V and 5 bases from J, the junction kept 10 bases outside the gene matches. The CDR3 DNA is TGTGCCAGCAGCTTAGACAGGGGAATAGTTCCGTATGGCTACACCTTC. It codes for CASSLDRGIVPYGYTF.

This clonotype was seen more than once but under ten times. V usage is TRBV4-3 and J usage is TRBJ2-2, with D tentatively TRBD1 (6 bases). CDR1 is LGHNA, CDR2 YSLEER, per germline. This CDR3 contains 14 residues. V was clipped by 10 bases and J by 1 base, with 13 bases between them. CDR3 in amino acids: CATGGRGNTGELFF. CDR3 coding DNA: TGCGCCACCGGCGGCAGGGGGAACACCGGGGAGCTGTTTTTT.

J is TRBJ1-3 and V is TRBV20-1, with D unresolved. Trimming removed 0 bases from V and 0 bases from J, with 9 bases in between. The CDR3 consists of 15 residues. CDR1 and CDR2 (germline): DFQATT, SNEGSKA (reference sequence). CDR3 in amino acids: CSARDIRRSGNTIYF. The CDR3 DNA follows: TGCAGTGCTAGAGACATACGCCGCTCTGGAAACACCATATATTTT.

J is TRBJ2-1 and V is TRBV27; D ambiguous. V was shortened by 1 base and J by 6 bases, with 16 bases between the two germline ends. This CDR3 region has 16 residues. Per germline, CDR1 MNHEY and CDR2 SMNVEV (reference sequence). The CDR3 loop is CASSLWSGSPFNEQFF. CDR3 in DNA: TGTGCCAGCAGTTTATGGTCCGGGTCCCCCTTCAATGAGCAGTTCTTC.

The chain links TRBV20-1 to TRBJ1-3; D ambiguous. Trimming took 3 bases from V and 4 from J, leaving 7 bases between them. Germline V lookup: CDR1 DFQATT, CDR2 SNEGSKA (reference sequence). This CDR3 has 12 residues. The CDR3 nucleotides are TGCAGTGCTAGCAGAGCAGGAAACACCATATATTTT. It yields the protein CSASRAGNTIYF.

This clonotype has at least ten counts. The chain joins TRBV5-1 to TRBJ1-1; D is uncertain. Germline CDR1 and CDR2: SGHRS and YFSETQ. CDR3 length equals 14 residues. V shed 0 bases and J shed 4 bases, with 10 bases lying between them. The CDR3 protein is CASSLAGEGTEAFF. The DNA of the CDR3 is TGCGCCAGCAGCTTGGCCGGGGAGGGCACTGAAGCTTTCTTT.

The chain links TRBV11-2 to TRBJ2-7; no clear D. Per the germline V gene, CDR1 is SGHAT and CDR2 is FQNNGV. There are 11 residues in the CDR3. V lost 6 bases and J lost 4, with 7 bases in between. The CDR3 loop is CASRATYEQYF. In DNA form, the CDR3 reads TGTGCCAGCAGAGCTACTTACGAGCAGTACTTC.

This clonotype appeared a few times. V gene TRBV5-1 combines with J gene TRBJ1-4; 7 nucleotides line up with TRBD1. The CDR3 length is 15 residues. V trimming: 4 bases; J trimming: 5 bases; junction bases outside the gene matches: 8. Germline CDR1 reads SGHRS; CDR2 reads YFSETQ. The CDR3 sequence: CASSPLTGMNEKLFF. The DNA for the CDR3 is TGCGCCAGCAGCCCGTTGACAGGGATGAATGAAAAACTGTTTTTT.

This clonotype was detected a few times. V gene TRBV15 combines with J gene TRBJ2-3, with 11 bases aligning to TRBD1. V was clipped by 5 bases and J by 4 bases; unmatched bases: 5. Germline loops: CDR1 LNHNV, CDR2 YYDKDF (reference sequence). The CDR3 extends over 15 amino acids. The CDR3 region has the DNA TGTGCCACCAGCCCGGACAGGGGGCGTCCAGATACGCAGTATTTT. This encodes CATSPDRGRPDTQYF. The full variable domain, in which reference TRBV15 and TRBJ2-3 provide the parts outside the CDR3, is DAMVIQNPRYQVTQFGKPVTLSCSQTLNHNVMYWYQQKSSQAPKLLFHYYDKDFNNEADTPDNFQSRRPNTSFCFLDIRSPGLGDTAMYLCATSPDRGRPDTQYFGPGTRLTVL.

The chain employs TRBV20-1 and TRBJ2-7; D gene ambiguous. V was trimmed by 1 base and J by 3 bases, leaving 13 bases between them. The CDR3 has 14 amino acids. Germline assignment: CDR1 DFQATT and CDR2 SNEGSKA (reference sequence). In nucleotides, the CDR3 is TGCAGTGCTAGAGGGGAAGGGTTACACTACGAGCAGTACTTC. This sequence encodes CSARGEGLHYEQYF.

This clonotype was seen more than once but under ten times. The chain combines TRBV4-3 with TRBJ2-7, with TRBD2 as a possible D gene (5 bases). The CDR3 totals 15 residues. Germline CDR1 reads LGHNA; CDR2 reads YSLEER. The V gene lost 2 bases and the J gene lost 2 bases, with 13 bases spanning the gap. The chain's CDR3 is CASSQLDWQTYEQYF. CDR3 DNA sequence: TGCGCCAGCAGCCAATTGGACTGGCAGACCTACGAGCAGTACTTC.

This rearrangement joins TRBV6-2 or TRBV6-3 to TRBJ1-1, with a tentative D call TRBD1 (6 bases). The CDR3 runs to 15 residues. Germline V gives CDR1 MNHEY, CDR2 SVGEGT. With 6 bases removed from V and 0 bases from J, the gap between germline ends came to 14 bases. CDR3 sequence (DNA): TGTGCCAGCAGACCACAGGGCAGGATGAACACTGAAGCTTTCTTT. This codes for CASRPQGRMNTEAFF.

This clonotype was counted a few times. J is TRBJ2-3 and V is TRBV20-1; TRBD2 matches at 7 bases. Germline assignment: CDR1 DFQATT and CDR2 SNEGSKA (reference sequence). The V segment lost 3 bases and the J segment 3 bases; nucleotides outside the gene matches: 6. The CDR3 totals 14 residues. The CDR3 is CSASMAGVTDTQYF. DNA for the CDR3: TGCAGTGCTAGTATGGCGGGAGTTACAGATACGCAGTATTTT.

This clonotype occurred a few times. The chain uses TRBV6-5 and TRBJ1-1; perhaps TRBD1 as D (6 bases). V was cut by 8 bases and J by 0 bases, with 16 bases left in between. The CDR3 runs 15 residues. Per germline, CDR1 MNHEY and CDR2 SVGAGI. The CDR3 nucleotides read TGTGCCAGCTCCCTTCGACAGGAGCTGAACACTGAAGCTTTCTTT. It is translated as CASSLRQELNTEAFF.

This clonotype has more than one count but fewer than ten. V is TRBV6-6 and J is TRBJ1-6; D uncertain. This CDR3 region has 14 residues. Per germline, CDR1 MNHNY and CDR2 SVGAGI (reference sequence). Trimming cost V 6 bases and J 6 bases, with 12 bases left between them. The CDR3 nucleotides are TGTGCCAGCAGCTACGAGAATTTTAATTCACCCCTCCACTTT. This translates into CASSYENFNSPLHF.